This entry features one T cell receptor beta chain sequence. Per the germline V gene, CDR1 is SGHVS and CDR2 is FQNEAQ. The CDR3 loop spans 13 amino acids. V was pared by 5 bases and J by 2 bases, with 9 bases between. In the authors' workflow: Amplification of reference gene primers provided the estimated nucleated cell counts. The method was immunoSEQ multiplex PCR; TCRdb's version includes in-frame clones alone and lacks a portion of them. Clone size and V and J calls were adopted from that table, with D and trimming inferred from the DNA. Among 100,000 to 150,000 clones listed, roughly four fifths were seen once. This sample stems from a study of blood T cell repertoires in COVID-19. Study-wide context: The samples span acute and convalescent COVID-19 from the United States, Italy and Spain. The cDNA or gDNA used as material had been derived from T cells, B-cell-depleted T cells, or PBMCs.

The sequence was obtained from a man aged 60 to 69 with acute or convalescent COVID-19. The chain recombines TRBV7-8 with TRBJ1-2; possible D gene TRBD1, 5 bases. Specimen: peripheral blood. The CDR3 protein is CASSRGGNYGYTF. The DNA for the CDR3 is TGTGCCAGCAGCCGCGGGGGAAACTATGGCTACACCTTC.